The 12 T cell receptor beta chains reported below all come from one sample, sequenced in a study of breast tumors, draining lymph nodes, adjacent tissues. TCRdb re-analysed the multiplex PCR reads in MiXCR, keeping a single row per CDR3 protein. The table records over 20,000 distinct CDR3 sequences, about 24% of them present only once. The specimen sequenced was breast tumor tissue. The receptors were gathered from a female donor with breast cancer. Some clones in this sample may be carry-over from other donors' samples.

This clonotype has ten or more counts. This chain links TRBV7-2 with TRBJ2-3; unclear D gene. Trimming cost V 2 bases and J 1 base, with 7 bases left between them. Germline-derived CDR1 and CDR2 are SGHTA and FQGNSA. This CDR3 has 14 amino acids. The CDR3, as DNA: TGTGCCAGCAGCTTAAACCCAGGCACAGATACGCAGTATTTT. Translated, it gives CASSLNPGTDTQYF.

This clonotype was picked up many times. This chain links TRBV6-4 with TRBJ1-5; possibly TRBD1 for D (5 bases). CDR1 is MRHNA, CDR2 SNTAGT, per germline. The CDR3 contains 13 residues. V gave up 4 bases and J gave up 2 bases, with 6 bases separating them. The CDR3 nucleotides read TGTGCCAGCAGTGTGGGGGGCAATCAGCCCCAGCATTTT. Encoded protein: CASSVGGNQPQHF.

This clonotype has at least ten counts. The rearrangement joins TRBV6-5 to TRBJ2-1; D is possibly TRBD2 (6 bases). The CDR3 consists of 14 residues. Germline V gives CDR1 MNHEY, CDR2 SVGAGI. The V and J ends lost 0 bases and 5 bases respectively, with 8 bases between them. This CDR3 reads CASSYSRENNEQFF. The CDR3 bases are TGTGCCAGCAGTTACTCGCGGGAAAACAATGAGCAGTTCTTC.

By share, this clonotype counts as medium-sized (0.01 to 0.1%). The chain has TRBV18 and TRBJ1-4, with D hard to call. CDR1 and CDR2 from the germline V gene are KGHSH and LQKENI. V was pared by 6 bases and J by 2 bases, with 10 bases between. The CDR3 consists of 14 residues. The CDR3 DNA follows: TGTGCCAGCTCCCCTGACGGGACTAATGAAAAACTGTTTTTT. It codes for CASSPDGTNEKLFF.

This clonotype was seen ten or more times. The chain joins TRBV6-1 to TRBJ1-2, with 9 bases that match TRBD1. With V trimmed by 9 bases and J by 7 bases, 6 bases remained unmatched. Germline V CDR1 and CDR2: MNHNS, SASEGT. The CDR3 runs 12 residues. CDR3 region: CASIQGASGYTF. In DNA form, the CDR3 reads TGTGCCAGTATACAGGGGGCATCTGGCTACACCTTC.

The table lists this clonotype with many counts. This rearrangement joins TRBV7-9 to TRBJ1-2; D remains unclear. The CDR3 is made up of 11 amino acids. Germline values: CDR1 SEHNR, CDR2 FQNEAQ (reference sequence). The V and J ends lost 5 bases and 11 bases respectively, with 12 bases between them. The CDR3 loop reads CASSGDLGYTF. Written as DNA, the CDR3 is TGTGCCAGCAGCGGGGATCTGGGATACACCTTC.

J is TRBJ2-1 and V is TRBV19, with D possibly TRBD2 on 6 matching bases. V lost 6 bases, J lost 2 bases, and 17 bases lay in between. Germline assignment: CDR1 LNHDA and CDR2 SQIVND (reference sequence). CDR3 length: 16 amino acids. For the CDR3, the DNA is TGTGCCAGTAGCACGGTGGAGGGGAGCCCCTACAATGAGCAGTTCTTC. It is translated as CASSTVEGSPYNEQFF.

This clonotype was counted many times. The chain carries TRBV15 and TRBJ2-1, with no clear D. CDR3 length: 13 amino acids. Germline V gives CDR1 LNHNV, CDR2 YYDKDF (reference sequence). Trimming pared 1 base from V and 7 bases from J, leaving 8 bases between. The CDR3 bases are TGTGCCACCAGCAGAGTCGTCCAGAATGAGCAGTTCTTC. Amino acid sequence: CATSRVVQNEQFF.

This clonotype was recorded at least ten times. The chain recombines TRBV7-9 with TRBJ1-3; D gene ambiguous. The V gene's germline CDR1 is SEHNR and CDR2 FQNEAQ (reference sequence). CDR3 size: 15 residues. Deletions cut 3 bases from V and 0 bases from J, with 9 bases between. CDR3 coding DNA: TGTGCCAGCAGCTTTACGGGATACTCTGGAAACACCATATATTTT. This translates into CASSFTGYSGNTIYF.

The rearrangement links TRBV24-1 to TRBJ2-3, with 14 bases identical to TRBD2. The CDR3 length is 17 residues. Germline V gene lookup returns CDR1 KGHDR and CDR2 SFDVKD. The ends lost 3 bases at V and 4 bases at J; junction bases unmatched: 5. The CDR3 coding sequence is TGTGCCACCAGTGATCGCGGACTAGCGGGAGGTTCAGATACGCAGTATTTT. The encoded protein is CATSDRGLAGGSDTQYF.

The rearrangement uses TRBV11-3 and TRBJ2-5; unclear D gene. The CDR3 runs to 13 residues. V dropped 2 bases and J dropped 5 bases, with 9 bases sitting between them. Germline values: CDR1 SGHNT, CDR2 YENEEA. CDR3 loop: CASSLRGEETQYF. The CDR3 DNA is TGTGCCAGCAGCTTACGAGGAGAGGAGACCCAGTACTTC.

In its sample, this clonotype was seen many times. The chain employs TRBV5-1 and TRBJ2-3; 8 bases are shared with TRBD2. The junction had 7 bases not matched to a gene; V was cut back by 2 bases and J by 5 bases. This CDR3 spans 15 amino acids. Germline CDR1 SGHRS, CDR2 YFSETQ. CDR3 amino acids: CASSLSGSVKDTQYF. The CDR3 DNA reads TGCGCCAGCAGCTTAAGCGGGAGTGTCAAAGATACGCAGTATTTT.